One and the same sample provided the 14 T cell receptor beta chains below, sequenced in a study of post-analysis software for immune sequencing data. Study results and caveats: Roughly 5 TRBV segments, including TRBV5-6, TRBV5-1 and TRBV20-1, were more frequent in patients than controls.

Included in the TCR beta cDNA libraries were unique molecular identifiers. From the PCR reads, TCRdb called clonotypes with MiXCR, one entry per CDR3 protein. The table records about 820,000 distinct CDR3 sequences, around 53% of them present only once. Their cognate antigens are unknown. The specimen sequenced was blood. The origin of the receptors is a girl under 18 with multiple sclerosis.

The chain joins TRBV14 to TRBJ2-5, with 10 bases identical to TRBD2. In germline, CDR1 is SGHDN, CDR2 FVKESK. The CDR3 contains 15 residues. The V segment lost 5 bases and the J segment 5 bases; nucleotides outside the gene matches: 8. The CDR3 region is CASSSGAGLAETQYF. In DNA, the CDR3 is TGTGCCAGCAGCTCGGGGGCGGGACTAGCGGAGACCCAGTACTTC.

The CDR3 protein is CASSQVGRAMGETQYF. Here the CDR3 DNA reads TGCGCCAGCAGCCAAGTCGGCAGGGCCATGGGGGAGACCCAGTACTTC. This sequence joins TRBV4-1 and TRBJ2-5, with D tentatively TRBD1 (5 bases). This CDR3 contains 16 residues. The germline V gene encodes CDR1 MGHRA and CDR2 YSYEKL. The V end lost 1 base, the J end lost 5 bases, and 17 bases lay between the germline ends.

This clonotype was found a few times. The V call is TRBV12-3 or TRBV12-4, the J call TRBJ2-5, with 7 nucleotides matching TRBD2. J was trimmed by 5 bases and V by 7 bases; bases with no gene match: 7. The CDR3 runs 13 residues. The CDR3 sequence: CASNSRGGETQYF. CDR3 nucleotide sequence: TGTGCCAGCAACTCGCGGGGAGGGGAGACCCAGTACTTC.

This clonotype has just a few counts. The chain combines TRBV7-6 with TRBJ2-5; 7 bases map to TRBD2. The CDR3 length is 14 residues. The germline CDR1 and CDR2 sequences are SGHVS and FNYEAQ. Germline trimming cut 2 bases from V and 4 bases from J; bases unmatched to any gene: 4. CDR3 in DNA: TGTGCCAGCAGCTTACTTCCGGGAGGAGAGACCCAGTACTTC. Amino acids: CASSLLPGGETQYF.

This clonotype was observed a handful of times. CDR3 loop: CASSWGRSLIQYF. The CDR3 region has the DNA TGTGCCAGCAGCTGGGGGAGGTCTCTTATCCAGTACTTC. The chain uses TRBV7-9 and TRBJ2-4, with D possibly TRBD2 on 6 matching bases. Germline V CDR1 and CDR2: SEHNR, FQNEAQ (reference sequence). Trimming left V 4 bases short and J 13 bases short, with 17 bases between. The CDR3 length is 13 residues.

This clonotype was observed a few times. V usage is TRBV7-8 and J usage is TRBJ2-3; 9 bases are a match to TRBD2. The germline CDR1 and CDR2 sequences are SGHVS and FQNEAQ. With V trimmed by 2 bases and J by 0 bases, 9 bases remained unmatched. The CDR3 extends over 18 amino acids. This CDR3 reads CASSLRVAGVLSTDTQYF. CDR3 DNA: TGTGCCAGCAGCTTACGGGTAGCGGGAGTCCTCAGCACAGATACGCAGTATTTT.

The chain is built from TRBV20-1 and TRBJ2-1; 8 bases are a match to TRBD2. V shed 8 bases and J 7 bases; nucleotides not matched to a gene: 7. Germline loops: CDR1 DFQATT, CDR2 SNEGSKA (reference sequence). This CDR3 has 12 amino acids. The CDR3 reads CSSAGRGNEQFF. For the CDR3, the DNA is TGCAGTTCCGCCGGGAGGGGGAATGAGCAGTTCTTC.

The CDR3 DNA is TGTGCCAGCAGCCTTCACACGACAGGGCTGGGGTATGGCTACACCTTC. Translated: CASSLHTTGLGYGYTF. The chain employs TRBV6-1 and TRBJ1-2, with 7 bases lining up with TRBD1. V trimming: 6 bases; J trimming: 5 bases; junction bases outside the gene matches: 15. In germline, CDR1 is MNHNS, CDR2 SASEGT. The CDR3 runs to 16 residues.

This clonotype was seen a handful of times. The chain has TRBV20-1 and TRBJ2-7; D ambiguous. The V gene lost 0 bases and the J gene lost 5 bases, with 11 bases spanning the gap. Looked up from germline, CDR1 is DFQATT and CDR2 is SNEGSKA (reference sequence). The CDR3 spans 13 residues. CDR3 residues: CSARDGSPHEQYF. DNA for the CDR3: TGCAGTGCTAGAGATGGTAGTCCCCACGAGCAGTACTTC.

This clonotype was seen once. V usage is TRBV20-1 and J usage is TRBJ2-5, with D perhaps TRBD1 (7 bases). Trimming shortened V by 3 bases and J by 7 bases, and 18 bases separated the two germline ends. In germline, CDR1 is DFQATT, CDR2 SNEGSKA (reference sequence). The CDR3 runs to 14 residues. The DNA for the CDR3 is TGCAGTGCTAGTGGGCGGGACAGCTCATGGACCCAGTACTTC. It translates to CSASGRDSSWTQYF.

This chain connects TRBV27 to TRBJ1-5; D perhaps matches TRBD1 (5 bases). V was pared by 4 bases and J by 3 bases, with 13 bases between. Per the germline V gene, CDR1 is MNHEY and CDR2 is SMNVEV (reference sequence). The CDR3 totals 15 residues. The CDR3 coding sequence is TGTGCCAGCAGTTCAACCAGGGAAATCAATCAGCCCCAGCATTTT. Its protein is CASSSTREINQPQHF.

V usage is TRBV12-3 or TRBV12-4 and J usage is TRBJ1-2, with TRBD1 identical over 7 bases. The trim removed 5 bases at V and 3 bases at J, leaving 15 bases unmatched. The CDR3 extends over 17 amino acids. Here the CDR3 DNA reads TGTGCCAGCAGTCAGGGGGACAGATCTAGCGGGGACTATGGCTACACCTTC. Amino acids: CASSQGDRSSGDYGYTF.

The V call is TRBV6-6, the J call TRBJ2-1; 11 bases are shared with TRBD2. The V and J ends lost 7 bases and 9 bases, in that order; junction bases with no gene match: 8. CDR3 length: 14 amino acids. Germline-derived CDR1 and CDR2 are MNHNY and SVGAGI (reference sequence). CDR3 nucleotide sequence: TGTGCCAGCACCCTAGCGGGAGGAGGAGGTGAGCAGTTCTTC. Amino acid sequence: CASTLAGGGGEQFF.

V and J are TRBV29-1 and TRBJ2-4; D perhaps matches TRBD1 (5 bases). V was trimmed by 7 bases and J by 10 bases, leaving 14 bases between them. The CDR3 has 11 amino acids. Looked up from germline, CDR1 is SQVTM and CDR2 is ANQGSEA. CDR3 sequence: CSGISRQIQYF. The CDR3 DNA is TGCAGCGGAATATCTAGACAGATTCAGTACTTC.